The 30 T cell receptor beta chains below come from one sample, sequenced in a study of cytomegalovirus exposure and HLA in healthy donors. A multiplex PCR was run with 60 Vbeta primers and 13 Jbeta primers. This table comes from immunoSEQ multiplex PCR, and its TCRdb copy is limited to in-frame clones, with some not included. Of roughly 120,000 clones listed, under 85% are singletons. The source material was PBMCs. Every receptor here comes from a woman between 18 and 29 years old in good health and CMV-seronegative.

The CDR3 nucleotides read TGTGCCAGTAGTGCGGACAGCCAGACTGTTTATGGCTACACCTTC. It specifies CASSADSQTVYGYTF. The chain links TRBV19 to TRBJ1-2; D might be TRBD1 (6 bases). Germline V gene data show CDR1 as LNHDA and CDR2 as SQIVND (reference sequence). The CDR3 consists of 15 residues. V was trimmed by 5 bases and J by 5 bases, leaving 18 bases between them. Together with reference TRBV19 and TRBJ1-2, the CDR3 gives the full variable domain: DGGITQSPKYLFRKEGQNVTLSCEQNLNHDAMYWYRQDPGQGLRLIYYSQIVNDFQKGDIAEGYSVSREKKESFPLTVTSAQKNPTAFYLCASSADSQTVYGYTFGSGTRLTVV.

The chain employs TRBV6-1 and TRBJ1-5, with D maybe TRBD1 (5 bases). Germline values: CDR1 MNHNS, CDR2 SASEGT. This CDR3 region has 14 residues. Trimming shortened V by 7 bases and J by 0 bases, and 10 bases separated the two germline ends. The CDR3, as DNA: TGTGCCAGCATCGGACAAAATAGCAATCAGCCCCAGCATTTT. Amino acid sequence: CASIGQNSNQPQHF.

The chain recombines TRBV6-1 with TRBJ1-1; D uncertain. The CDR3 loop spans 14 amino acids. Trimming cost V 6 bases and J 3 bases, with 14 bases left between them. CDR1 and CDR2 (germline): MNHNS, SASEGT. The DNA for the CDR3 is TGTGCCAGCAGAAACAGATATGATTACACTGAAGCTTTCTTT. The encoded protein is CASRNRYDYTEAFF.

In its sample, this clone was seen a few times. V is TRBV28 and J is TRBJ1-2; TRBD1 matches 7 bases. The CDR3 sequence is 12 residues long. V dropped 4 bases and J dropped 8; count of bases not matched to a gene: 4. Looked up from germline, CDR1 is MDHEN and CDR2 is SYDVKM. The CDR3 DNA sequence: TGTGCCAGCAGTTCGGGAGGGGGCGGCTACACCTTC. Translation gives CASSSGGGGYTF.

The chain uses TRBV5-1 and TRBJ2-3; 10 bases map to TRBD2. The V segment lost 3 bases and the J segment 0 bases; nucleotides outside the gene matches: 10. The CDR3 totals 18 residues. Germline V gene lookup returns CDR1 SGHRS and CDR2 YFSETQ. The CDR3: CASSWSLAGVTSTDTQYF. As DNA, the CDR3 is TGCGCCAGCAGCTGGTCGCTAGCGGGGGTTACTAGCACAGATACGCAGTATTTT.

This clone appeared a few times. The chain recombines TRBV7-9 with TRBJ2-5; 9 bases are a match to TRBD1. In germline, CDR1 is SEHNR, CDR2 FQNEAQ (reference sequence). With 5 bases clipped from V and 2 bases from J, the junction kept 6 bases outside the gene matches. The CDR3 has 15 residues. The CDR3: CASSPMTGGQETQYF. The CDR3 region has the DNA TGTGCCAGCAGCCCGATGACAGGGGGGCAAGAGACCCAGTACTTC. Variable domain in full (rest from reference TRBV7-9 and TRBJ2-5): DTGVSQNPRHKITKRGQNVTFRCDPISEHNRLYWYRQTLGQGPEFLTYFQNEAQLEKSRLLSDRFSAERPKGSFSTLEIQRTEQGDSAMYLCASSPMTGGQETQYFGPGTRLLVL.

The chain couples TRBV7-8 to TRBJ1-1; D gene uncertain. The CDR3 is 13 residues long. The ends were cut back, 4 bases at V and 0 bases at J, with 6 bases in the middle. Looked up from germline, CDR1 is SGHVS and CDR2 is FQNEAQ. The CDR3 sequence: CASSSRVNTEAFF. The CDR3 nucleotides read TGTGCCAGCAGCTCCCGGGTGAACACTGAAGCTTTCTTT.

The genes are TRBV9 and TRBJ2-5; TRBD2 aligns across 8 bases. CDR1 is SGDLS and CDR2 is YYNGEE in the germline V gene. CDR3 length: 14 amino acids. V lost 1 base, J lost 4 bases, and 3 bases stayed unmatched. CDR3 in amino acids: CASSVNSGGETQYF. The CDR3 DNA reads as TGTGCCAGCAGCGTAAACAGCGGGGGAGAGACCCAGTACTTC.

The chain has TRBV9 and TRBJ2-3; 9 nucleotides align to TRBD1. V gave up 0 bases and J gave up 4 bases; unmatched junction bases: 3. The V gene's germline CDR1 is SGDLS and CDR2 YYNGEE. This CDR3 region has 15 residues. This chain's CDR3 is CASSVGTGEADTQYF. CDR3 sequence (DNA): TGTGCCAGCAGCGTAGGGACAGGGGAGGCAGATACGCAGTATTTT.

The chain joins TRBV29-1 to TRBJ1-2; 7 bases are a match to TRBD1. This CDR3 comprises 16 residues. J was trimmed by 1 base and V by 4 bases; bases with no gene match: 12. CDR1 and CDR2 (germline): SQVTM, ANQGSEA. The CDR3 sequence: CSVGGGTGEYNYGYTF. For the CDR3, the DNA is TGCAGCGTTGGGGGCGGTACAGGGGAGTATAACTATGGCTACACCTTC.

This rearrangement joins TRBV4-1 to TRBJ1-2; D not resolved. Germline V CDR1 and CDR2: MGHRA, YSYEKL. This CDR3 is built from 14 residues. Trimming left V 1 base short and J 3 bases short, with 9 bases between. CDR3 sequence: CASSQVPRDYGYTF. The CDR3 DNA follows: TGCGCCAGCAGCCAAGTACCGAGGGACTATGGCTACACCTTC.

The CDR3: CASSKDRPNEQYF. The CDR3, as DNA: TGTGCCAGCAGCAAGGACAGGCCCAACGAGCAGTACTTC. The chain employs TRBV2 and TRBJ2-7, with 7 positions matching TRBD1. Germline assignment: CDR1 SNHLY and CDR2 FYNNEI. Unmatched junction bases numbered 7, after V lost 6 bases and J lost 5 bases. The CDR3 spans 13 residues.

J is TRBJ2-7 and V is TRBV28; D is possibly TRBD1 (5 bases). The CDR3 covers 12 residues. Germline CDR1 reads MDHEN; CDR2 reads SYDVKM. V dropped 8 bases and J dropped 0 bases, with 8 bases sitting between them. CDR3 DNA: TGTGCCAGCTGCGACAGCTCCTACGAGCAGTACTTC. Translating gives CASCDSSYEQYF. Full variable domain (missing parts from reference TRBV28 and TRBJ2-7): DVKVTQSSRYLVKRTGEKVFLECVQDMDHENMFWYRQDPGLGLRLIYFSYDVKMKEKGDIPEGYSVSREKKERFSLILESASTNQTSMYLCASCDSSYEQYFGPGTRLTVT.

This sequence joins TRBV7-3 and TRBJ1-1; D possibly corresponds to TRBD1 (6 bases). Trimming cost V 5 bases and J 1 base, with 14 bases left between them. The CDR3 consists of 15 residues. CDR1 is SGHTA and CDR2 is FQGTGA in the germline V gene. The CDR3 loop is CASSLQGSPNTEAFF. The DNA for the CDR3 is TGTGCCAGCAGCCTACAGGGTTCCCCGAACACTGAAGCTTTCTTT.

This clone was seen a few times. The chain combines TRBV28 with TRBJ1-1; maybe TRBD1 (5 bases). V was cut by 5 bases and J by 4 bases, with 14 bases left in between. The CDR3 runs to 14 residues. Germline CDR1 and CDR2: MDHEN and SYDVKM. The CDR3 DNA sequence: TGTGCCAGCAGTCTCGGACACTTTACCACTGAAGCTTTCTTT. This translates into CASSLGHFTTEAFF.

The chain joins TRBV10-2 to TRBJ1-2; 8 bases align to TRBD1. CDR1 and CDR2 (germline): WSHSY, SAAADI. The CDR3 sequence is 13 residues long. V was clipped by 6 bases and J by 6 bases; unmatched bases: 6. The CDR3 region is CASRGQAADGYTF. The CDR3 DNA sequence: TGCGCCAGCAGGGGACAGGCGGCTGATGGCTACACCTTC.

As to this clone: Its ends do not fully match the called genes, so a read error is possible. The rearrangement uses TRBV6-6 and TRBJ2-7; TRBD1 aligns across 8 bases. There are 13 residues in the CDR3. From germline, CDR1 is MNHNY and CDR2 SVGAGI (reference sequence). This CDR3 is CASSTLTRDRSHF. The CDR3 DNA follows: TGTGCCAGCAGTACCCTAACGAGGGACAGGTCCCACTTC.

This rearrangement joins TRBV6-5 to TRBJ1-1, with TRBD1 matching 8 bases. Losses at the gene ends were 6 bases for V and 8 bases for J; bases not matched to a gene: 5. CDR3 length equals 12 residues. Germline CDR1 reads MNHEY; CDR2 reads SVGAGI. CDR3 residues: CASSFRTGEAFF. The CDR3 bases are TGTGCCAGCAGCTTTAGGACAGGGGAAGCTTTCTTT.

The chain combines TRBV5-1 with TRBJ1-4, with 7 bases identical to TRBD1. Germline V CDR1 and CDR2: SGHRS, YFSETQ. V dropped 7 bases and J dropped 6; count of bases not matched to a gene: 9. This CDR3 contains 14 residues. CDR3 protein: CASGLTGRDEKLFF. CDR3 bases: TGCGCCAGCGGACTGACAGGGCGTGATGAAAAACTGTTTTTT.

J is TRBJ2-1 and V is TRBV15; a possible D gene is TRBD2 (6 bases). The CDR3 sequence is 17 residues long. The V end lost 1 base, the J end lost 0 bases, and 13 bases lay between the germline ends. Germline V gene sequence: CDR1 LNHNV, CDR2 YYDKDF (reference sequence). The CDR3, as DNA: TGTGCCACCAGCAGAGTCCACGGGAGCAGCTCCTACAATGAGCAGTTCTTC. It translates to CATSRVHGSSSYNEQFF.

The chain combines TRBV29-1 with TRBJ2-5; 8 bases align to TRBD1. Unmatched junction bases numbered 8, after V lost 8 bases and J lost 3 bases. Per germline, CDR1 SQVTM and CDR2 ANQGSEA. The CDR3 is made up of 13 amino acids. CDR3 sequence: CSLQGGPKETQYF. The CDR3 nucleotides are TGCAGCTTACAGGGGGGACCTAAAGAGACCCAGTACTTC.

Written as DNA, the CDR3 is TGTGCCAGCAGTCCCAACCATTGGACTCGGGGGTACTTC. Protein: CASSPNHWTRGYF. The chain has TRBV28 and TRBJ2-7; D might be TRBD2 (5 bases). V gave up 5 bases and J gave up 12 bases, with 20 bases separating them. Germline assignment: CDR1 MDHEN and CDR2 SYDVKM. This CDR3 is 13 amino acids long.

The chain employs TRBV15 and TRBJ2-1, with D possibly TRBD1 on 5 matching bases. V was cut by 0 bases and J by 5 bases, with 8 bases left in between. Germline assignment: CDR1 LNHNV and CDR2 YYDKDF (reference sequence). The CDR3 is 14 residues long. The CDR3: CATSRDRANNEQFF. CDR3 in DNA: TGTGCCACCAGCAGAGACAGGGCGAACAATGAGCAGTTCTTC.

CDR3 coding DNA: TGTGCCAGCAGTCGGGACAGGGGCCAAGGTGCCCAGTACTTC. Its translation is CASSRDRGQGAQYF. The chain recombines TRBV11-2 with TRBJ2-5, with TRBD1 matching over 10 bases. Germline loops: CDR1 SGHAT, CDR2 FQNNGV. The CDR3 runs to 14 residues. V was clipped by 6 bases and J by 9 bases; unmatched bases: 10. Full variable domain (rest looked up from reference TRBV11-2 and TRBJ2-5): EAGVAQSPRYKIIEKRQSVAFWCNPISGHATLYWYQQILGQGPKLLIQFQNNGVVDDSQLPKDRFSAERLKGVDSTLKIQPAKLEDSAVYLCASSRDRGQGAQYFGPGTRLLVL.

Concerning this clone itself: This sample also contains other DNA sequences that code for the same CDR3. The V gene is TRBV5-1, the J gene TRBJ2-5; perhaps TRBD1 as D (6 bases). V lost 0 bases, J lost 5 bases, and 11 bases lay in between. This CDR3 has 14 residues. Per the germline V gene, CDR1 is SGHRS and CDR2 is YFSETQ. The chain's CDR3 is CASSLEQGWETQYF. DNA of the CDR3: TGCGCCAGCAGCTTGGAACAGGGTTGGGAGACCCAGTACTTC.

The V call is TRBV29-1, the J call TRBJ1-3, with D maybe TRBD1 (6 bases). Germline loops: CDR1 SQVTM, CDR2 ANQGSEA. V lost 8 bases to trimming and J lost 2 bases, with 22 bases between them. This CDR3 is 16 amino acids long. The DNA for the CDR3 is TGCAGCTCCCAGGGGCAGGGTTTTTTTCCTGGAAACACCATATATTTT. It encodes CSSQGQGFFPGNTIYF. The full variable domain, its missing parts supplied by reference TRBV29-1 and TRBJ1-3, is SAVISQKPSRDICQRGTSLTIQCQVDSQVTMMFWYRQQPGQSLTLIATANQGSEATYESGFVIDKFPISRPNLTFSTLTVSNMSPEDSSIYLCSSQGQGFFPGNTIYFGEGSWLTVV.

The V and J genes are TRBV10-2 and TRBJ1-4, with TRBD1 matching 7 bases. CDR3 length: 14 amino acids. Unmatched junction bases numbered 3, after V lost 6 bases and J lost 2 bases. Germline V CDR1 and CDR2: WSHSY, SAAADI. The CDR3 DNA follows: TGCGCCAGCAGCGCGACAGGGACTAATGAAAAACTGTTTTTT. This sequence encodes CASSATGTNEKLFF.

J is TRBJ1-6 and V is TRBV5-1; maybe TRBD1 (5 bases). CDR3 length equals 15 residues. Germline V gives CDR1 SGHRS, CDR2 YFSETQ. V lost 2 bases to trimming and J lost 5 bases, with 11 bases between them. DNA of the CDR3: TGCGCCAGCAGCTTAGGGTCAGGGAATAATTCACCCCTCCACTTT. It specifies CASSLGSGNNSPLHF.

The gene calls are TRBV6-4 and TRBJ1-3; D uncertain. The germline V gene has CDR1 MRHNA and CDR2 SNTAGT. Deletions cut 6 bases from V and 0 bases from J, with 12 bases between. CDR3 size: 15 residues. In DNA, the CDR3 is TGTGCCAGCAGATTCTTGGCCCCCTCTGGAAACACCATATATTTT. Encoded protein: CASRFLAPSGNTIYF.

The genes are TRBV30 and TRBJ1-2; a weak D match, TRBD1 (5 bases). This CDR3 contains 13 residues. CDR1 is GTSNPN, CDR2 SVGIG, per germline (reference sequence). Trimming shortened V by 4 bases and J by 4 bases, and 13 bases separated the two germline ends. CDR3 amino acids: CAWTGGAGYGYTF. The CDR3 bases are TGTGCCTGGACCGGAGGGGCAGGCTATGGCTACACCTTC.